This TCR beta chain was identified during a study of Graves' ophthalmopathy and Graves' hyperthyroidism. General observations from the study: This model predicted ophthalmopathy progression (sensitivity 70.59%, specificity around 72%).

V dropped 5 bases and J dropped 0; count of bases not matched to a gene: 19. Germline CDR1 and CDR2: DFQATT and SNEGSKA (reference sequence). This CDR3 is 19 amino acids long. In this sample, this clonotype turned up once. Its antigen is unidentified. RNA served as the template for amplifying TCR beta CDR3 regions. A first-round RT-PCR used HTBI primers, followed by a second-round multiplex PCR. TCRdb independently ran MiXCR on the multiplex PCR reads; one entry per CDR3 protein. The table includes around 1.1 million distinct CDR3 sequences, roughly 35% detected once. Other autoimmune diseases, uncontrolled infections, pregnancy or lactation excluded patients from enrollment. Reliance was placed on clinical symptoms, serum thyroxine, TRAb, thyroid ultrasound and orbital computed tomography for diagnosis.

The V gene is TRBV20-1, the J gene TRBJ2-7, with TRBD2 matching 10 bases. The sequencing sample was made of peripheral blood or thyroid tissue (not recorded which). The receptor's source is an adult man with Graves' hyperthyroidism. The CDR3 bases are TGCAGTGCTCTTAACGATAGGCTAGCGGGGGACAGCCTCTCCTACGAGCAGTACTTC. It translates to CSALNDRLAGDSLSYEQYF.